The sequence of this T cell receptor (beta chain) was determined in a study of blood T cell repertoires in COVID-19. This clone was seen at least ten times. All enrollees were roughly 18 to 95 years old and from 24 US areas. Participants' reported clinical history set cohort assignment. Recovery among Cohort 3 donors was established by two negative PCRs, clearance, or symptom resolution. As handled by the study authors: Estimated nucleated cell counts came from reference gene primer amplification. Sequencing was performed with immunoSEQ multiplex PCR; in TCRdb, only in-frame clones are kept and a portion is missing. V, J and clone size derive from that table, while D and trimming were established from the DNA sequence. The sample contains some 170,000 clones, 85% of which appear only once. The CDR3 has 14 residues. Germline V CDR1 and CDR2: SGHVS, FNYEAQ. Trimming cost V 5 bases and J 7 bases; bases outside gene matches: 9.

The TCR was taken from a man aged 40-55 years who had recovered from COVID-19. Specimen: PBMCs or T cells enriched from blood (not recorded which). V gene TRBV7-6 combines with J gene TRBJ2-7; TRBD1 matches 9 bases. The DNA for the CDR3 is TGTGCCAGCAGCCCCCCGGGACAGGGTGGAGAGCAGTACTTC. As protein: CASSPPGQGGEQYF.